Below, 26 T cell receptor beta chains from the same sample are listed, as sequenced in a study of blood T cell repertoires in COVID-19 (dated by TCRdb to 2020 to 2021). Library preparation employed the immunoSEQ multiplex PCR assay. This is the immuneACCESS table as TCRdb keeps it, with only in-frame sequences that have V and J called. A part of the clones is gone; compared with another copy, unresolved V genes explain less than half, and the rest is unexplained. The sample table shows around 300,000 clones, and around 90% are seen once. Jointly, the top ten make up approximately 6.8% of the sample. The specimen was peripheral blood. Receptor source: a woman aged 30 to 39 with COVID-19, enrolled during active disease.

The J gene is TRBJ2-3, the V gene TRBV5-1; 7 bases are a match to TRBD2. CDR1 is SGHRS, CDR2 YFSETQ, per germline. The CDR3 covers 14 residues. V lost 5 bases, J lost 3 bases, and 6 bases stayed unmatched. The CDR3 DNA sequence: TGCGCCAGCAGTCTTGGGGGGGTAACAGATACGCAGTATTTT. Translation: CASSLGGVTDTQYF.

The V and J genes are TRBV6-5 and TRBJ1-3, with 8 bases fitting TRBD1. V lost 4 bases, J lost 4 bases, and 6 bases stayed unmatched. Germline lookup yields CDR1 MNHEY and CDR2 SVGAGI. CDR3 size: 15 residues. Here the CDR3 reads CASSFGQGGGNTIYF. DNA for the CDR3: TGTGCCAGCAGTTTTGGACAGGGTGGGGGAAACACCATATATTTT.

Written as DNA, the CDR3 is TGTGCCAGCAGTGAATTCAGGGGTATACTCTCTGGGGCCAACGTCCTGACTTTC. As protein: CASSEFRGILSGANVLTF. The rearrangement links TRBV6-1 to TRBJ2-6; weak D call: TRBD1 (6 bases). V dropped 2 bases and J dropped 0 bases, with 14 bases sitting between them. Looked up from germline, CDR1 is MNHNS and CDR2 is SASEGT. CDR3 length: 18 amino acids.

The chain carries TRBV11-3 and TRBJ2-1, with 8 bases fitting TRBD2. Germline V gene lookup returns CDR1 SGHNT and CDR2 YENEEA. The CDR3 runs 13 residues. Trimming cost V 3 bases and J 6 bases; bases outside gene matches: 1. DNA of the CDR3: TGTGCCAGCAGCTTTAGCGGGACCAATGAGCAGTTCTTC. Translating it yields CASSFSGTNEQFF.

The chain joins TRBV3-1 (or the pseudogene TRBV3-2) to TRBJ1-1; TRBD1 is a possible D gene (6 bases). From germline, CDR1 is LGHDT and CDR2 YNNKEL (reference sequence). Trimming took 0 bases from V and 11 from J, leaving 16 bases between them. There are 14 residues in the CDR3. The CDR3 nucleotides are TGTGCCAGCAGCCAAGATGGTGGGACACCGGTGGCTTTCTTT. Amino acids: CASSQDGGTPVAFF.

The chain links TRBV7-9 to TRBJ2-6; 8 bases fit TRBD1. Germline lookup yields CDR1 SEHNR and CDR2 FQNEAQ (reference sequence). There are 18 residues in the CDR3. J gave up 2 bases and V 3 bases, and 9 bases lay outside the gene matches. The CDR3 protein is CASSFPGQVWAGANVLTF. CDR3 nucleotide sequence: TGTGCCAGCAGCTTCCCGGGACAGGTTTGGGCTGGGGCCAACGTCCTGACTTTC.

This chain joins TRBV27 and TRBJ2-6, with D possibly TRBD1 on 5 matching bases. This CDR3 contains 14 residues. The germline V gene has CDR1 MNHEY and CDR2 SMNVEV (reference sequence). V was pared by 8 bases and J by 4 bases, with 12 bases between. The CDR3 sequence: CASAGSRGANVLTF. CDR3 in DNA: TGTGCCAGCGCAGGGTCTCGAGGGGCCAACGTCCTGACTTTC.

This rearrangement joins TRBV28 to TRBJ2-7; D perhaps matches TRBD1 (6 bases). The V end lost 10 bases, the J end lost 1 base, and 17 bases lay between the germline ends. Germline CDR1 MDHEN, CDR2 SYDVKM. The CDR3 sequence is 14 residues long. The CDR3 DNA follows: TGTGCCACCTTCCTGGTAGGGGGTTCCTACGAGCAGTACTTC. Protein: CATFLVGGSYEQYF.

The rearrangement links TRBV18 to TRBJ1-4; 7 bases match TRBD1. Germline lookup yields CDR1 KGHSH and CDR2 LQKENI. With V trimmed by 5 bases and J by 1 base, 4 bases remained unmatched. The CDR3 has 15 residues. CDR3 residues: CASSTTGKTNEKLFF. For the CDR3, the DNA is TGTGCCAGCTCAACGACAGGGAAAACTAATGAAAAACTGTTTTTT.

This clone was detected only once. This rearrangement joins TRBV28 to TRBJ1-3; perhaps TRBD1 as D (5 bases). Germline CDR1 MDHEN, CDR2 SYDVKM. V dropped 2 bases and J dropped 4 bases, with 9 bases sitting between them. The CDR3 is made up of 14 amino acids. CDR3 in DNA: TGTGCCAGCAGTTTAAGTCAGGGAGGAAACACCATATATTTT. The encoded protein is CASSLSQGGNTIYF.

This CDR3 is CASSSFRLADEQFF. The CDR3 DNA reads TGTGCCAGCAGCTCCTTCAGACTAGCGGATGAGCAGTTCTTC. This chain joins TRBV11-2 and TRBJ2-1; TRBD2 aligns across 9 bases. V lost 4 bases and J lost 8; bases outside the gene matches: 6. This CDR3 is built from 14 residues. Germline V gene lookup returns CDR1 SGHAT and CDR2 FQNNGV.

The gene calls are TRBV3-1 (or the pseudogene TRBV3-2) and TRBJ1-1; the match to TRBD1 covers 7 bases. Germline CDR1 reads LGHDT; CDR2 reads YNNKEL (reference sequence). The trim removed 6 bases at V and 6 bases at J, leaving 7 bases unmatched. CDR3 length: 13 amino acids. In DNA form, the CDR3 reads TGTGCCAGCAGGCGACAGGGCGTCGCTGAAGCTTTCTTT. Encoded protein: CASRRQGVAEAFF.

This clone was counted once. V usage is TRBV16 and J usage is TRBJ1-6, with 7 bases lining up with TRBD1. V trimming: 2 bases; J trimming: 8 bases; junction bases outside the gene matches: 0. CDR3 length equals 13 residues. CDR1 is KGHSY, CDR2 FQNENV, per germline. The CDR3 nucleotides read TGTGCCAGCAGCCAAGACAGGGATTCACCCCTCCACTTT. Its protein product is CASSQDRDSPLHF.

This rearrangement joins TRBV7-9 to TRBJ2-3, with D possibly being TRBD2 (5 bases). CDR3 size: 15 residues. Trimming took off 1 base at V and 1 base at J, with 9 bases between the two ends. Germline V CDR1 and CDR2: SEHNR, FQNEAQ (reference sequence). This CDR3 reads CASSLGEKGTDTQYF. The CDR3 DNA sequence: TGTGCCAGCAGCTTAGGGGAGAAAGGCACAGATACGCAGTATTTT.

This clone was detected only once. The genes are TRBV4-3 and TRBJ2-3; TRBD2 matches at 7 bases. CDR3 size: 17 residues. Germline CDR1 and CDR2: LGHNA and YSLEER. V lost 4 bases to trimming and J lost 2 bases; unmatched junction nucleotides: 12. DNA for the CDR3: TGCGCCAGCAGCCCCTCCTGGGCTAGCGGATTCACAGATACGCAGTATTTT. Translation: CASSPSWASGFTDTQYF.

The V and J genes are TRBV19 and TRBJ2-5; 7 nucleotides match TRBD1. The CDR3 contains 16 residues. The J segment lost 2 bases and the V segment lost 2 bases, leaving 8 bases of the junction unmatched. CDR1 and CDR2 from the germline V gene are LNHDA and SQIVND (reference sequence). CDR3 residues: CASSIRARTGQETQYF. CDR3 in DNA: TGTGCCAGTAGTATAAGGGCCAGGACAGGTCAAGAGACCCAGTACTTC.

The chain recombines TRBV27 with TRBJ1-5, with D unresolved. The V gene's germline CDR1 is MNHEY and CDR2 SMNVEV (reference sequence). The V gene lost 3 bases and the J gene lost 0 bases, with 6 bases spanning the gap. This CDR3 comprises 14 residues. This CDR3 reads CASSLGLSNQPQHF. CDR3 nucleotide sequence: TGTGCCAGCAGTTTGGGCCTTAGCAATCAGCCCCAGCATTTT.

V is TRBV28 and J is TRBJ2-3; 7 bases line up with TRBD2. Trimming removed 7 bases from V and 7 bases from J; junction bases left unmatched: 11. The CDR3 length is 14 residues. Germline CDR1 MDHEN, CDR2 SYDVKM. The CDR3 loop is CASTASGQRYTQYF. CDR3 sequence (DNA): TGTGCCAGCACCGCTAGCGGTCAGAGGTATACGCAGTATTTT.

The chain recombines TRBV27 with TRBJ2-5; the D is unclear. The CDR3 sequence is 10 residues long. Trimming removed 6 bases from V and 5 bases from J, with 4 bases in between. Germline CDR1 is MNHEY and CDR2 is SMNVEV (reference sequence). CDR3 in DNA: TGTGCCAGCAGCCTGGAGACCCAGTACTTC. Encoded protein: CASSLETQYF.

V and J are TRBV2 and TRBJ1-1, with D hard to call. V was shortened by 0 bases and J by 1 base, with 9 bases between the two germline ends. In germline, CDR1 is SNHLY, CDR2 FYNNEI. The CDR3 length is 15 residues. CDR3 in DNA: TGTGCCAGCAGTGAAGCGCGGCAGCCGAACACTGAAGCTTTCTTT. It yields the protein CASSEARQPNTEAFF.

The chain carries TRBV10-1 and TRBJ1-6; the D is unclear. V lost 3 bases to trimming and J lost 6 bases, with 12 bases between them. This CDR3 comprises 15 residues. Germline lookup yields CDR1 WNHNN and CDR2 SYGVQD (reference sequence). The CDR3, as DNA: TGCGCCAGCAGTGACGGCAGGCTGGGTAATTCACCCCTCCACTTT. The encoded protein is CASSDGRLGNSPLHF.

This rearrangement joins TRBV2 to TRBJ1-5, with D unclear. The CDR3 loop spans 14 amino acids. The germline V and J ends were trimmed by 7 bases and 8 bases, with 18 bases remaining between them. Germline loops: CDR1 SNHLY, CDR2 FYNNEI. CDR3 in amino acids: CASKATAPKEPQHF. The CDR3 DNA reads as TGTGCCAGCAAAGCGACGGCTCCCAAGGAGCCCCAGCATTTT.

CDR3 coding DNA: TGTGCCAGCAGTACGGACAGGGGCACTGAAGCTTTCTTT. Translated, it gives CASSTDRGTEAFF. The chain uses TRBV6-2 or TRBV6-3 and TRBJ1-1; 9 positions agree with TRBD1. CDR3 size: 13 residues. Germline trimming cut 5 bases from V and 4 bases from J; bases unmatched to any gene: 2. Germline V gene sequence: CDR1 MNHEY, CDR2 SVGEGT.

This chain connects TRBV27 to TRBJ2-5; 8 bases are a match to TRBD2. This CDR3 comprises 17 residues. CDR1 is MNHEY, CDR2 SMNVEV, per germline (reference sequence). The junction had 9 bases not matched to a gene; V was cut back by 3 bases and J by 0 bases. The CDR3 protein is CASSFPEASGYQETQYF. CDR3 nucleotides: TGTGCCAGCAGTTTCCCCGAAGCTAGCGGGTACCAAGAGACCCAGTACTTC.

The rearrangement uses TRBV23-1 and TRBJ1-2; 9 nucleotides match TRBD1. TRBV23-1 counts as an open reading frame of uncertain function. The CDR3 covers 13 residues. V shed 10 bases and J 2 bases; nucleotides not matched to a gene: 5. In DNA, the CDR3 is TGCGCCACCGAGGGACAGGGAAACTATGGCTACACCTTC. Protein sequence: CATEGQGNYGYTF.

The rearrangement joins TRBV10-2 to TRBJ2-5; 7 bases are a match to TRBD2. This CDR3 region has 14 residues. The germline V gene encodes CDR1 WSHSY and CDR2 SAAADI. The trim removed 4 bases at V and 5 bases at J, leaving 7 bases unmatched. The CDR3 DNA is TGCGCCAGCAGTGGACTAGCTATCGGGGAGACCCAGTACTTC. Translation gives CASSGLAIGETQYF.